A selection of T cell receptor beta chains follows, all from one sample in a study of T-cell reconstitution after alpha-beta-depleted transplantation in children. TCRdb used MiXCR to reprocess the PCR reads, holding one entry per CDR3 protein. The data hold about 110,000 distinct CDR3 sequences, with 5% to 8% observed a single time. Sequencing used PBMCs, mostly from graft donor cells, obtained 360 days after TCRalphabeta/CD19-depleted stem cell transplant. Every receptor here comes from a male patient aged 2-10 years who had a stem cell transplant for acute lymphoblastic leukemia, so the T cells may come from the graft donor. Each CDR3 is given with its conserved first and last residue. D genes are given only for firm matches. Clone sizes are given selectively: once, few, many, or a class where the clone is expanded.

j_gene | d_gene | v_gene | abundance | CDR3aa | CDR3nt
TRBJ2-6 | NA | TRBV5-1 | NA | CASSSTGSSGANVLTF | TGCGCCAGCAGCTCTACAGGGAGCTCTGGGGCCAACGTCCTGACTTTC
TRBJ2-5 | NA | TRBV3-1 | many | CASSQGLSQETQYF | TGTGCCAGCAGCCAAGGGCTATCACAAGAGACCCAGTACTTC
TRBJ1-6 | NA | TRBV4-3 | few | CASSQDWDTNSPLHF | TGCGCCAGCAGCCAAGATTGGGACACGAATTCACCCCTCCACTTT
TRBJ2-3 | NA | TRBV3-1 | many | CASSQPTASTDTQYF | TGTGCCAGCAGCCAACCTACAGCTAGCACAGATACGCAGTATTTT
TRBJ1-1 | TRBD1 | TRBV20-1 | many | CSAQDRGRMLATEAFF | TGCAGTGCTCAGGACAGGGGGCGGATGTTGGCGACTGAAGCTTTCTTT
TRBJ2-7 | NA | TRBV20-1 | many | CSASLVTDYEQYF | TGCAGTGCTAGTCTGGTAACTGACTACGAGCAGTACTTC
TRBJ2-7 | TRBD2 | TRBV7-9 | NA | CASSLAGTSGSFF | TGTGCCAGCAGCTTAGCAGGGACTAGCGGGAGTTTCTTC
TRBJ2-2 | NA | TRBV11-1 | NA | CASSSSQWDLPRIGTGELFF | TGTGCCAGCAGCTCATCCCAATGGGACTTACCGCGGATAGGCACCGGGGAGCTGTTTTTT
TRBJ2-1 | NA | TRBV18 | many | CASSPQVYYNEQFF | TGTGCCAGCTCACCACAGGTCTACTACAATGAGCAGTTCTTC
TRBJ2-7 | TRBD2 | TRBV28 | many | CASSSGRGEQYF | TGTGCCAGCAGTAGCGGGAGGGGAGAGCAGTACTTC
TRBJ2-1 | TRBD2 | TRBV24-1 | many | CATSLSSGRAGNEQFF | TGTGCCACCAGTCTATCGAGCGGGAGGGCAGGCAATGAGCAGTTCTTC
TRBJ1-1 | TRBD1 | TRBV7-9 | many | CASTSTGTNPEAFF | TGTGCCAGCACCTCGACAGGGACAAATCCTGAAGCTTTCTTT
TRBJ1-2 | NA | TRBV5-1 | many | CASSLWGEGYTF | TGCGCCAGCAGCCTCTGGGGAGAGGGCTACACCTTC
TRBJ2-3 | NA | TRBV11-3 | NA | CASSLRRADTQYF | TGTGCCAGCAGCTTAAGGAGGGCGGATACGCAGTATTTT
TRBJ1-2 | TRBD1 | TRBV7-2 | many | CASRFTGGEGYTF | TGTGCCAGCAGATTTACAGGGGGTGAGGGCTACACCTTC
TRBJ2-2 | TRBD2 | TRBV2 | many | CAILSGSGTGELFF | TGTGCCATACTGAGCGGGAGTGGTACCGGGGAGCTGTTTTTT
TRBJ1-1 | NA | TRBV15 | many | CATSKGVLNTEAFF | TGTGCCACCAGCAAAGGGGTATTGAACACTGAAGCTTTCTTT
TRBJ1-4 | NA | TRBV19 | few | CASSIGTGFTDEKLFF | TGTGCCAGTAGTATAGGCACGGGATTTACGGATGAAAAACTGTTTTTT
TRBJ2-6 | NA | TRBV10-3 | many | CAISDRSGANVLTF | TGTGCCATCAGTGACCGCTCTGGGGCCAACGTCCTGACTTTC
TRBJ2-7 | NA | TRBV4-2 | many | CASSQEGRRGYEQYF | TGTGCCAGCAGCCAAGAAGGTCGGAGGGGTTACGAGCAGTACTTC
TRBJ1-1 | NA | TRBV27 | few | CASKGQAPEAFF | TGTGCCAGCAAAGGCCAGGCCCCCGAAGCTTTCTTT
TRBJ1-5 | TRBD1 | TRBV6-1 | few | CATSRQGRDQPQHF | TGTGCCACTTCAAGACAGGGCAGGGATCAGCCCCAGCATTTT
TRBJ2-1 | NA | TRBV18 | few | CASQSTRHNEQFF | TGTGCCAGCCAGTCGACTAGACACAATGAGCAGTTCTTC
TRBJ2-5 | TRBD1 | TRBV30 | NA | CAWIPRGGGETQYF | TGTGCCTGGATTCCCAGAGGGGGCGGAGAGACCCAGTACTTC
TRBJ2-3 | TRBD2 | TRBV7-2 | large | CASSATSGRADTQYF | TGTGCCAGCAGCGCGACTAGCGGGAGGGCAGATACGCAGTATTTT
TRBJ2-7 | TRBD2 | TRBV20-1 | NA | CSARTSGYEQYF | TGCAGTGCTAGAACTAGCGGCTACGAGCAGTACTTC
TRBJ1-1 | NA | TRBV6-2/TRBV6-3 | many | CASSPGYTEAFF | TGTGCCAGCAGTCCAGGATACACTGAAGCTTTCTTT
TRBJ2-7 | NA | TRBV2 | many | CASSEKASGGWSYEQYF | TGTGCCAGCAGTGAAAAGGCTTCCGGGGGATGGTCCTACGAGCAGTACTTC
TRBJ1-4 | NA | TRBV4-3 | many | CASSQGRRRGSTNEKLFF | TGCGCCAGCAGCCAAGGACGGCGAAGGGGCTCAACTAATGAAAAACTGTTTTTT
TRBJ2-7 | NA | TRBV4-2 | NA | CASSQGKGREQYF | TGTGCCAGCAGCCAAGGGAAAGGGAGGGAGCAGTACTTC
TRBJ2-7 | NA | TRBV6-5 | many | CASSYGDHEQYF | TGTGCCAGCAGTTACGGGGATCACGAGCAGTACTTC
TRBJ1-2 | TRBD1 | TRBV9 | NA | CASSVATGNGYTF | TGTGCCAGCAGCGTAGCGACAGGGAATGGCTACACCTTC
TRBJ1-2 | TRBD1 | TRBV9 | many | CASSLADRDGYTF | TGTGCCAGCAGCCTGGCAGACAGGGATGGCTACACCTTC
TRBJ1-6 | TRBD1 | TRBV6-5 | few | CASSYLRTGGRSPLHF | TGTGCCAGCAGTTACCTACGGACAGGGGGTAGGTCACCCCTCCACTTT
TRBJ2-5 | NA | TRBV4-3 | many | CASSQDRRGWETQYF | TGCGCCAGCAGCCAAGATCGGAGGGGATGGGAGACCCAGTACTTC
TRBJ1-2 | TRBD1 | TRBV14 | few | CASSQRRQGAF | TGTGCCAGCAGCCAGAGGAGACAGGGAGCCTTC
TRBJ1-1 | TRBD1 | TRBV20-1 | NA | CSALRQGSSEAFF | TGCAGTGCACTTCGACAGGGGTCCTCTGAAGCTTTCTTT
TRBJ2-1 | NA | TRBV7-9 | many | CASSLEEQNYEQFF | TGTGCCAGCAGCTTAGAAGAGCAAAACTATGAGCAGTTCTTC
TRBJ2-7 | TRBD2 | TRBV18 | many | CASSPFVAGSYEQYF | TGTGCCAGCTCACCTTTTGTAGCGGGATCCTACGAGCAGTACTTC
TRBJ1-2 | NA | TRBV14 | many | CASSQRVNYGYTF | TGTGCCAGCAGCCAAAGGGTCAACTATGGCTACACCTTC
TRBJ1-6 | NA | TRBV13 | few | CASSLGTPSYNSPLHF | TGTGCCAGCAGCTTAGGCACCCCATCCTATAATTCACCCCTCCACTTT
TRBJ2-5 | NA | TRBV7-6 | NA | CASSFGLLSTPYF | TGTGCCAGCAGCTTCGGCCTACTCAGCACCCCGTACTTC
TRBJ2-1 | NA | TRBV11-3 | NA | CASSLDIHQGSHHEQFF | TGTGCCAGCAGCTTAGATATCCACCAGGGGTCACACCATGAGCAGTTCTTC
TRBJ1-1 | NA | TRBV10-3 | many | CAISEAQHEAFF | TGTGCCATCAGTGAGGCCCAGCATGAAGCTTTCTTT
TRBJ2-7 | TRBD2 | TRBV13 | many | CASLSSSGGITSYEQYF | TGTGCCAGCCTTAGTTCAAGCGGGGGAATTACCTCCTACGAGCAGTACTTC
TRBJ1-2 | NA | TRBV6-2/TRBV6-3 | few | CASSYSRSYTF | TGTGCCAGCAGTTACTCTCGGAGCTACACCTTC
TRBJ2-2 | TRBD2 | TRBV6-2/TRBV6-3 | few | CASRITSGRPGELFF | TGTGCCAGCAGGATTACTAGCGGGAGACCCGGGGAGCTGTTTTTT
TRBJ1-1 | NA | TRBV9 | many | CASSSVGMNTEAFF | TGTGCCAGCAGTTCAGTGGGGATGAACACTGAAGCTTTCTTT
TRBJ2-5 | NA | TRBV11-2 | NA | CASSPSLEETQYF | TGTGCCAGCAGCCCCTCCCTCGAAGAGACCCAGTACTTC
TRBJ2-1 | TRBD2 | TRBV28 | NA | CASSLGGLAGALGEQFF | TGTGCCAGCAGTTTAGGGGGCCTAGCGGGAGCGCTTGGTGAGCAGTTCTTC
TRBJ2-5 | NA | TRBV12-5 | NA | CASGLAQETQYF | TGTGCTAGTGGTTTGGCGCAAGAGACCCAGTACTTC
TRBJ2-7 | TRBD2 | TRBV29-1 | many | CSVEDGGGDEQYF | TGCAGCGTTGAAGATGGGGGAGGGGACGAGCAGTACTTC
TRBJ2-7 | NA | TRBV28 | many | CASSSHDPTYEQYF | TGTGCCAGCAGTTCCCATGATCCAACCTACGAGCAGTACTTC
TRBJ2-7 | NA | TRBV20-1 | many | CSARDLSSYEQYF | TGCAGTGCTCGGGACTTGAGCTCCTACGAGCAGTACTTC